Shown below are 22 T cell receptor beta chains from a single sample sequenced in a study of blood T cell repertoires in COVID-19. Libraries were prepared by immunoSEQ multiplex PCR; TCRdb keeps only in-frame clonotypes and omits some of them. The sample lists about 190,000 clones, more than 75% occurring once. Sample: peripheral blood. These receptors were taken from a man in his forties or fifties with active or convalescent COVID-19.

V and J are TRBV28 and TRBJ1-2; no firm D call. V was shortened by 3 bases and J by 5 bases, with 19 bases between the two germline ends. CDR3 length: 16 amino acids. CDR1 is MDHEN and CDR2 is SYDVKM in the germline V gene. CDR3 in DNA: TGTGCCAGCAGTTTTAGGAACGGGATACGGAAATATGGCTACACCTTC. Its protein is CASSFRNGIRKYGYTF.

This clone has a handful of counts. The V call is TRBV27, the J call TRBJ1-4, with 8 bases identical to TRBD1. The CDR3 sequence is 19 residues long. CDR1 and CDR2 from the germline V gene are MNHEY and SMNVEV (reference sequence). V was pared by 5 bases and J by 4 bases, with 18 bases of the junction left unmatched. CDR3 protein: CASSLKYQGAGPGNEKLFF. CDR3 nucleotides: TGTGCCAGCAGTCTAAAATACCAGGGGGCTGGTCCTGGTAATGAAAAACTGTTTTTT.

This clone was seen a single time. The V call is TRBV4-2, the J call TRBJ2-3; D unclear. V lost 1 base and J lost 2, with 7 bases in between. CDR1 and CDR2 (germline): LGHNA, YNFKEQ. This CDR3 is 14 amino acids long. Written as DNA, the CDR3 is TGTGCCAGCAGCCAAGGACTCAACACAGATACGCAGTATTTT. Translation: CASSQGLNTDTQYF.

The chain recombines TRBV5-1 with TRBJ1-2; D is unclear. V gave up 0 bases and J gave up 7 bases, with 19 bases separating them. The CDR3 totals 16 residues. Germline V gene data show CDR1 as SGHRS and CDR2 as YFSETQ. CDR3 DNA: TGCGCCAGCAGCTTGGCCGGAGCCTCTCACCCCGGTGGCTACACCTTC. Its translation: CASSLAGASHPGGYTF.

The chain couples TRBV7-7 to TRBJ2-2, with TRBD1 identical over 8 bases. The V gene's germline CDR1 is SSHAT and CDR2 FNYEAQ (reference sequence). This CDR3 region has 13 residues. Losses at the gene ends were 4 bases for V and 6 bases for J; bases not matched to a gene: 1. For the CDR3, the DNA is TGTGCCAGCAGCTCGACAGGGGCCGGGGAGCTGTTTTTT. This encodes CASSSTGAGELFF.

The J gene is TRBJ2-7, the V gene TRBV9, with TRBD1 as a possible D gene (6 bases). The CDR3 length is 14 residues. The germline V gene encodes CDR1 SGDLS and CDR2 YYNGEE. V gave up 4 bases and J gave up 7 bases, with 18 bases separating them. CDR3 DNA: TGTGCCAGCAGCCAGAGCACAGGGACGGGTGAGCAGTACTTC. It specifies CASSQSTGTGEQYF.

This clone appeared once. This chain links TRBV6-5 with TRBJ2-1, with D perhaps matching TRBD2 (6 bases). V lost 4 bases to trimming and J lost 3 bases, with 10 bases between them. Germline lookup yields CDR1 MNHEY and CDR2 SVGAGI. The CDR3 extends over 14 amino acids. CDR3 amino acids: CASSFSRGYNEQFF. In nucleotides, the CDR3 is TGTGCCAGCAGTTTCTCGCGGGGCTACAATGAGCAGTTCTTC.

The CDR3 coding sequence is TGTGCCAGCAGCGTCGGCGGCGGCCTACCCTACGAGCAGTACTTC. This sequence encodes CASSVGGGLPYEQYF. The chain uses TRBV6-5 and TRBJ2-7; unclear D gene. Germline CDR1 is MNHEY and CDR2 is SVGAGI. With 6 bases removed from V and 2 bases from J, the gap between germline ends came to 17 bases. The CDR3 runs to 15 residues.

V and J are TRBV6-6 and TRBJ2-7; 11 nucleotides match TRBD1. J lost 2 bases, V lost 7 bases, and 7 bases had no gene match. Germline-derived CDR1 and CDR2 are MNHNY and SVGAGI (reference sequence). The CDR3 is made up of 15 amino acids. In DNA form, the CDR3 reads TGTGCCAGCACCACTTCGGGACAGGGGGCCTACGAGCAGTACTTC. As protein: CASTTSGQGAYEQYF.

The sample holds one count of this clone. The chain couples TRBV6-5 to TRBJ1-2; 8 positions agree with TRBD1. V shed 5 bases, J shed 8 bases, and the junction held 7 bases outside the gene matches. This CDR3 is 13 amino acids long. Germline V gene lookup returns CDR1 MNHEY and CDR2 SVGAGI. Written as DNA, the CDR3 is TGTGCCAGCAGTCCTCACGACAGGGGAGGCTACACCTTC. Its translation is CASSPHDRGGYTF.

This clone was seen only once. The rearrangement links TRBV19 to TRBJ2-1, with D perhaps matching TRBD2 (5 bases). The CDR3 sequence is 16 residues long. Germline values: CDR1 LNHDA, CDR2 SQIVND (reference sequence). V was trimmed by 1 base and J by 4 bases, leaving 14 bases between them. CDR3 sequence: CASSIGTGNNYNEQFF. The CDR3 DNA reads TGTGCCAGTAGTATAGGAACGGGGAACAATTACAATGAGCAGTTCTTC.

The V call is TRBV7-2, the J call TRBJ1-4, with TRBD1 matching 7 bases. The J segment lost 7 bases and the V segment lost 2 bases, leaving 7 bases of the junction unmatched. Germline CDR1 and CDR2: SGHTA and FQGNSA. This CDR3 is 15 amino acids long. Here the CDR3 reads CASSLSTGLGEKLFF. The CDR3 DNA follows: TGTGCCAGCAGCTTATCGACAGGGTTGGGTGAAAAACTGTTTTTT.

J is TRBJ2-3 and V is TRBV7-2; 10 bases are shared with TRBD2. The ends lost 5 bases at V and 4 bases at J; junction bases unmatched: 9. The CDR3 totals 16 residues. The V gene's germline CDR1 is SGHTA and CDR2 FQGNSA. The CDR3 coding sequence is TGTGCCAGCAGCATTAGCGGGGGGCCTGGGTCAGATACGCAGTATTTT. It yields the protein CASSISGGPGSDTQYF.

The chain has TRBV9 and TRBJ2-3, with D unclear. Trimming cost V 1 base and J 0 bases, with 6 bases left between them. This CDR3 has 14 residues. Germline-derived CDR1 and CDR2 are SGDLS and YYNGEE. CDR3 in DNA: TGTGCCAGCAGCGTATTCGGTAGCACAGATACGCAGTATTTT. This translates into CASSVFGSTDTQYF.

A single count supports this clone. The rearrangement joins TRBV21-1 to TRBJ1-3; TRBD1 is taken as the D call from the table, unchecked against the DNA. TRBV21-1 is marked as a pseudogene. The CDR3 is 19 residues long. The CDR3 DNA reads TGTGCCAGCATCTCAAGGGGTACAGGGGGCTTAAACTCTGGAAACACCATATATTTT. Translated, it gives CASISRGTGGLNSGNTIYF.

This clone turned up a few times. The chain has TRBV27 and TRBJ2-1; no definite D call. This CDR3 is 13 amino acids long. Germline CDR1 and CDR2: MNHEY and SMNVEV (reference sequence). V dropped 0 bases and J dropped 5 bases, with 5 bases sitting between them. DNA for the CDR3: TGTGCCAGCAGTTTATCGTATGACAATGAGCAGTTCTTC. Translation: CASSLSYDNEQFF.

The J gene is TRBJ1-1, the V gene TRBV2; 7 positions agree with TRBD1. The V and J ends lost 3 bases and 2 bases, in that order; junction bases with no gene match: 6. CDR1 is SNHLY, CDR2 FYNNEI, per germline. The CDR3 consists of 15 residues. The CDR3 spells CASSEVGGRNTEAFF. Here the CDR3 DNA reads TGTGCCAGCAGTGAGGTAGGGGGCCGAAACACTGAAGCTTTCTTT.

The V call is TRBV19, the J call TRBJ1-2; D not resolved. Looked up from germline, CDR1 is LNHDA and CDR2 is SQIVND (reference sequence). The V end was cut by 3 bases, the J end by 0 bases, with 8 bases between. This CDR3 has 14 amino acids. CDR3 DNA: TGTGCCAGTAGTATTCTACTATCTAACTATGGCTACACCTTC. This gives the protein CASSILLSNYGYTF. Complete variable domain (other parts from reference TRBV19 and TRBJ1-2): DGGITQSPKYLFRKEGQNVTLSCEQNLNHDAMYWYRQDPGQGLRLIYYSQIVNDFQKGDIAEGYSVSREKKESFPLTVTSAQKNPTAFYLCASSILLSNYGYTFGSGTRLTVV.

The rearrangement joins TRBV6-6 to TRBJ1-4; 8 nucleotides align to TRBD1. Trimming took 8 bases from V and 5 from J; bases not matched to a gene: 13. CDR1 is MNHNY, CDR2 SVGAGI, per germline (reference sequence). This CDR3 spans 16 amino acids. The CDR3: CASGTLTDRGNEKLFF. DNA of the CDR3: TGTGCCAGCGGAACATTAACTGACAGGGGAAATGAAAAACTGTTTTTT.

CDR3 DNA sequence: TGCAGCGTTGAAGAAGGACAGGGCGCGGCTGAGCAGTTCTTC. Residues: CSVEEGQGAAEQFF. The chain links TRBV29-1 to TRBJ2-1; 8 nucleotides agree with TRBD1. The germline V gene encodes CDR1 SQVTM and CDR2 ANQGSEA. The CDR3 contains 14 residues. V shed 0 bases, J shed 9 bases, and the junction held 7 bases outside the gene matches.

This chain connects TRBV6-5 to TRBJ2-7; 8 positions match TRBD1. The CDR3 is made up of 13 amino acids. Germline CDR1 reads MNHEY; CDR2 reads SVGAGI. V shed 7 bases and J 6 bases; nucleotides not matched to a gene: 8. CDR3 amino acids: CASKRQGRGEQYF. CDR3 bases: TGTGCCAGCAAACGACAGGGGCGTGGCGAGCAGTACTTC.

The V call is TRBV11-3, the J call TRBJ2-7; 12 nucleotides match TRBD1. CDR1 is SGHNT, CDR2 YENEEA, per germline. There are 17 residues in the CDR3. Trimming at V came to 2 bases and at J to 2 bases, leaving 7 bases not matched to a gene. In nucleotides, the CDR3 is TGTGCCAGCAGCTTACGTGGGGGACAGGGGGCGACCTACGAGCAGTACTTC. Its translation is CASSLRGGQGATYEQYF.